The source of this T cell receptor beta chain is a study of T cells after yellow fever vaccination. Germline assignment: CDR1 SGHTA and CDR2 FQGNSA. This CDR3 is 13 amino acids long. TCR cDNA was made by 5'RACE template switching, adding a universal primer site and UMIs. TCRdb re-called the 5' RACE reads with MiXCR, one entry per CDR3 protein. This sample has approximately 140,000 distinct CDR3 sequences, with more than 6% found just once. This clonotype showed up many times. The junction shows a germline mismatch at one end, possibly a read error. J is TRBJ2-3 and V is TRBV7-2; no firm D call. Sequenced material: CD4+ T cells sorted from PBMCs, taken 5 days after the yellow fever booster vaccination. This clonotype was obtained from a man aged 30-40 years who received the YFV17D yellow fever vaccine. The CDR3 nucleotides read TGTGCCAGCCGCTTGGGTGCCACAGATACGCAGTATTTT. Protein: CASRLGATDTQYF.